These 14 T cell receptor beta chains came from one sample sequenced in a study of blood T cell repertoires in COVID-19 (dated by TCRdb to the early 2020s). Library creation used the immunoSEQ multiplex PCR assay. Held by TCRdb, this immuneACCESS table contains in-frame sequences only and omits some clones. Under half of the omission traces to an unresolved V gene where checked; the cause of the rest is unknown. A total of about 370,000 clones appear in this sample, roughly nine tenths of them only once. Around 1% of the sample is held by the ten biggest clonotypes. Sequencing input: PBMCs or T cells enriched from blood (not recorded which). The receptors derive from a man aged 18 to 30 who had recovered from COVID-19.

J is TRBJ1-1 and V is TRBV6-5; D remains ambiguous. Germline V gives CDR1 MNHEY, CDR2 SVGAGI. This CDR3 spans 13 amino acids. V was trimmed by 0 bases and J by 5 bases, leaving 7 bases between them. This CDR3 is CASSYSLRTEAFF. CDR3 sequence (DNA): TGTGCCAGCAGTTACTCCTTGCGGACTGAAGCTTTCTTT.

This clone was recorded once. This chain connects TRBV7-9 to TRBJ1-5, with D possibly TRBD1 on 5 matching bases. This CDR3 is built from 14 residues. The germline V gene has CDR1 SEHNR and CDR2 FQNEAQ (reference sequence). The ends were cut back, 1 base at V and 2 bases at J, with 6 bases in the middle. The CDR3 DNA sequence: TGTGCCAGCAGCTTAGAAGGGGGCAATCAGCCCCAGCATTTT. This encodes CASSLEGGNQPQHF.

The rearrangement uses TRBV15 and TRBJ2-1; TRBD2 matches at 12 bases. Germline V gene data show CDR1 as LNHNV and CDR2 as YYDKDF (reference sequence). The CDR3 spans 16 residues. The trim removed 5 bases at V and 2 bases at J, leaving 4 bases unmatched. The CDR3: CATSGSSGRAYNEQFF. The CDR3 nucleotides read TGTGCCACCAGCGGCTCTAGCGGGAGGGCCTACAATGAGCAGTTCTTC.

CDR3 in DNA: TGTGCCAGCAGTCGGACAGGGGTCGAGTGGGAAAAACTGTTTTTT. The encoded protein is CASSRTGVEWEKLFF. The rearrangement uses TRBV5-8 and TRBJ1-4; 9 nucleotides match TRBD1. Unmatched junction bases numbered 10, after V lost 5 bases and J lost 8 bases. The germline V gene encodes CDR1 SGHTS and CDR2 YDEGEE. The CDR3 runs 15 residues.

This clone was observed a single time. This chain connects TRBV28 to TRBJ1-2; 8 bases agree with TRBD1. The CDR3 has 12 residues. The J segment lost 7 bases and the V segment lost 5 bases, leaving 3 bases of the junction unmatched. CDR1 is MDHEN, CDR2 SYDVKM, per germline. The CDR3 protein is CASSQGASGYTF. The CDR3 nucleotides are TGTGCCAGCAGTCAGGGGGCGTCTGGCTACACCTTC.

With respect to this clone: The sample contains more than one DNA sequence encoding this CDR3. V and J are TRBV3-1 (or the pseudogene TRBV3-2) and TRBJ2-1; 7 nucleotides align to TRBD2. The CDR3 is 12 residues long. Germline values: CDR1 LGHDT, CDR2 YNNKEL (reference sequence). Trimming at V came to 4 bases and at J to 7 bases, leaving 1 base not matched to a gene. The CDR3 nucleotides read TGTGCCAGCAGCCCTAGCGGAAATGAGCAGTTCTTC. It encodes CASSPSGNEQFF.

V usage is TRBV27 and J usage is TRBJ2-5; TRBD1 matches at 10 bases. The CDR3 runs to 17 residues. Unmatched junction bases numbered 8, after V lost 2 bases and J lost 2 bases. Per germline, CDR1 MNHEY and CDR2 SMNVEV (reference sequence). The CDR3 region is CASSLLRTGGRQETQYF. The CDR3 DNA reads TGTGCCAGCAGTTTACTAAGGACAGGGGGAAGGCAAGAGACCCAGTACTTC.

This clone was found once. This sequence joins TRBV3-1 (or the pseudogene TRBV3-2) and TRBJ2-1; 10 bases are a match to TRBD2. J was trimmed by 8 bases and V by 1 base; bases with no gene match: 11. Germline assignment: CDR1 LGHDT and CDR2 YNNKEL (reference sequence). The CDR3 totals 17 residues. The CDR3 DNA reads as TGTGCCAGCAGCCAAGCCCTACTAGCGGGACCCTTCTATGAGCAGTTCTTC. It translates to CASSQALLAGPFYEQFF.

The CDR3 nucleotides read TGTGCCACCAGCGAAGTCAGTGCAGGGGCCACAGATACGCAGTATTTT. Protein sequence: CATSEVSAGATDTQYF. The chain joins TRBV15 to TRBJ2-3; tentative D call: TRBD1 (6 bases). Per the germline V gene, CDR1 is LNHNV and CDR2 is YYDKDF (reference sequence). The CDR3 totals 16 residues. V dropped 5 bases and J dropped 2 bases, with 17 bases sitting between them.

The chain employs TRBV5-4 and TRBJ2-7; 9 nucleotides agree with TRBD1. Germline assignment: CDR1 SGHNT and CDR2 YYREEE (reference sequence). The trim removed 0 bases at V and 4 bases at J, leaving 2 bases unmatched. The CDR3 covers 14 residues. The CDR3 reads CASSLDRGHYEQYF. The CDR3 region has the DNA TGTGCCAGCAGCTTGGACAGGGGGCATTACGAGCAGTACTTC.

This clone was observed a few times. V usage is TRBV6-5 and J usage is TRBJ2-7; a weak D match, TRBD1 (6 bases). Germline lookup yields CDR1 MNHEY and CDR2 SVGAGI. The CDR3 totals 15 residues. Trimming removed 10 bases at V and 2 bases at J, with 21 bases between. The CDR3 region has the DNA TGTGCCACCAAGGGGGAGAGGGAGTGGCCCTACGAGCAGTACTTC. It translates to CATKGEREWPYEQYF.

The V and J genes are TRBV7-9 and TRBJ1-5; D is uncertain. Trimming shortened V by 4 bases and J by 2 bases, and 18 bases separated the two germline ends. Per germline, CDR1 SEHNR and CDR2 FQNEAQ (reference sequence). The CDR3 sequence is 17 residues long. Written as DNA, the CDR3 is TGTGCCAGCAGCTACAACCCGGGAAGGGATGGCAATCAGCCCCAGCATTTT. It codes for CASSYNPGRDGNQPQHF.

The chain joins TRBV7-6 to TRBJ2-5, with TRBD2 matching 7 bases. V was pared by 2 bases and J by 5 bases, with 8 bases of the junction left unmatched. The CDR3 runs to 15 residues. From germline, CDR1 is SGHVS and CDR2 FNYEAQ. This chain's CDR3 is CASSLWGGVEETQYF. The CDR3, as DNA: TGTGCCAGCAGCTTATGGGGGGGGGTCGAGGAGACCCAGTACTTC.

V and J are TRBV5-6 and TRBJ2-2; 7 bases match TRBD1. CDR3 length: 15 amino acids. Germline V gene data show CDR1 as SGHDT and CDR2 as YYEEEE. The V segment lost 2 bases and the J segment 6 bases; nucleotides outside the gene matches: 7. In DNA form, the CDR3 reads TGTGCCAGCAGCTTTCTAGGGGGCGAGGCCGGGGAGCTGTTTTTT. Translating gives CASSFLGGEAGELFF.